Sequencing of this TCR beta chain was carried out in a study of tumor-infiltrating lymphocytes in primary liver carcinoma. On this clonotype: One end of the junction is discordant with germline, which a read error may explain.

The input was approximately 500 ng total RNA; TCR beta cDNA was made from it with a constant-region primer. Slightly modified ARM-PCR, run as three nested multiplex PCR rounds, produced the TCR beta libraries. Forward primers for TRBV1-TRBV30 and a C-beta reverse primer served the first two PCR rounds, at roughly 10 cycles each. TCRdb redid the calling of the multiplex PCR reads with MiXCR, one entry per CDR3 protein. The data contain 50,000 to 70,000 distinct CDR3 sequences, less than 85% of them seen just once; the ten biggest clones take up around 50%. CDR3 length: 14 residues. CDR1 ENHRY and CDR2 SYGVKD come from the germline V gene. Without any cell sorting, about 18-30 mg of bulk tissue yielded co-extracted RNA and DNA.

This sequence originates from a man aged 35 to 55 with primary liver carcinoma and hepatitis B virus infection. The genes are TRBV10-3 and TRBJ2-2; 7 bases are a match to TRBD2. The sequencing sample was made of liver tumor tissue from sampling region 2. Sample subset: tumor region T2, inferior pole. CDR3 residues: CDIRERENTGELFF. CDR3 nucleotide sequence: TGTGACATCAGGGAGCGGGAAAACACCGGGGAGCTGTTTTTT.